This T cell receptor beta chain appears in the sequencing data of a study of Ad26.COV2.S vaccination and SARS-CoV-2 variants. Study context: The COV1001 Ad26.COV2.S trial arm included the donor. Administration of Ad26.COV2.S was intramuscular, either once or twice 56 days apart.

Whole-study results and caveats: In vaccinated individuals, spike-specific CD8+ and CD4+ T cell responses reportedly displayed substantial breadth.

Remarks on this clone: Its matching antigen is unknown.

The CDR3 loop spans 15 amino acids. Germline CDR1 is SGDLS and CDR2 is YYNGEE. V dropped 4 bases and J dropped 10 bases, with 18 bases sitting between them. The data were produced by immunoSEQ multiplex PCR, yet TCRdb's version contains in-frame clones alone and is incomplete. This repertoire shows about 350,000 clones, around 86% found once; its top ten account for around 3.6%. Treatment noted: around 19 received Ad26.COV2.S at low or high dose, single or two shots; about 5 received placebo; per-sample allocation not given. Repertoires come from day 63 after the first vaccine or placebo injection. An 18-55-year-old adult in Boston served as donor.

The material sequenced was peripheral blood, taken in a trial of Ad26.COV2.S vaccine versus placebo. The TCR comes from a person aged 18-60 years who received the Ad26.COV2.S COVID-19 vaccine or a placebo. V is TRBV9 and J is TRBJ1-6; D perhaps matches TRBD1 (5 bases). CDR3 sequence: CASSPEEGRRSPLHF. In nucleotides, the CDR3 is TGTGCCAGCAGCCCAGAGGAGGGGAGGCGGTCACCCCTCCACTTT.